This TCR beta chain is drawn from a study of T cell responses to AZD1222 COVID-19 vaccine. Whole-study results and caveats: A reported finding is that nearly half of spike-specific TCRs target unmutated variant regions. Donors were mostly white British, more females; clonal diversity possibly underestimated.

V lost 2 bases and J lost 3, with 11 bases in between. This CDR3 contains 15 residues. Germline V gives CDR1 ENHRY, CDR2 SYGVKD. Libraries were prepared by immunoSEQ multiplex PCR; TCRdb keeps only in-frame clonotypes and omits some of them. The sample yields more than 75,000 clones, about nine tenths seen once. This clone was recorded a few times. What it binds is not known. Second-dose intervals near 4 or 12 weeks were combined. The chain links TRBV10-3 to TRBJ1-3; D perhaps matches TRBD1 (5 bases). The clonotype originates from an adult who received the AZD1222 COVID-19 vaccine. The sequencing here drew on peripheral blood, taken 28 days after the second AZD1222 dose. CDR3 DNA sequence: TGTGCCATCAGTGAGGGGGCAACCGTTGGAAACACCATATATTTT. Its translation is CAISEGATVGNTIYF.